The 23 T cell receptor beta chains in this list originate from one sample, sequenced in a study of blood T cell repertoires in COVID-19. Assay used: immunoSEQ multiplex PCR; TCRdb lists only in-frame clones, some missing. The data hold 450,000 or so clones, with 70% to 90% observed a single time. The sample comprised peripheral blood. These TCRs come from a man aged 18 to 30 with COVID-19, enrolled during active disease.

The J gene is TRBJ2-7, the V gene TRBV6-5; the match to TRBD2 covers 14 bases. Losses at the gene ends were 6 bases for V and 1 base for J; bases not matched to a gene: 2. Germline assignment: CDR1 MNHEY and CDR2 SVGAGI. The CDR3 loop spans 15 amino acids. In DNA, the CDR3 is TGTGCCAGCAGGCGGACTAGCGGGAGGTCCTACGAGCAGTACTTC. Translating it yields CASRRTSGRSYEQYF.

This clone came up once. CDR3 DNA sequence: TGTGCCAGCAGTCAAGGTAGCCTGCCCTTCTACGAGCAGTACTTC. Its protein product is CASSQGSLPFYEQYF. The chain has TRBV7-2 and TRBJ2-7; D ambiguous. V dropped 6 bases and J dropped 3 bases, with 18 bases sitting between them. There are 15 residues in the CDR3. Germline V CDR1 and CDR2: SGHTA, FQGNSA.

This chain uses TRBV7-2 with TRBJ2-3, with 7 bases that match TRBD2. Germline V gene sequence: CDR1 SGHTA, CDR2 FQGNSA. This CDR3 has 14 amino acids. J gave up 2 bases and V 5 bases, and 4 bases lay outside the gene matches. The CDR3 here is CASSPGLVTDTQYF. The CDR3 region has the DNA TGTGCCAGCAGCCCTGGACTAGTCACAGATACGCAGTATTTT.

The CDR3 region has the DNA TGTGCCTGCGGCAGGTCCTACGAGCAGTACTTC. Translated, it gives CACGRSYEQYF. The chain uses TRBV30 and TRBJ2-7; D call uncertain. This CDR3 is built from 11 residues. With 6 bases removed from V and 1 base from J, the gap between germline ends came to 7 bases. Germline V CDR1 and CDR2: GTSNPN, SVGIG (reference sequence).

This sequence joins TRBV6-5 and TRBJ1-5, with 12 bases fitting TRBD1. The germline V gene has CDR1 MNHEY and CDR2 SVGAGI. With V trimmed by 2 bases and J by 3 bases, 2 bases remained unmatched. The CDR3 runs to 16 residues. The CDR3 loop reads CASSYEGQGANQPQHF. The CDR3 nucleotides are TGTGCCAGCAGTTACGAGGGACAGGGGGCCAATCAGCCCCAGCATTTT.

The rearrangement joins TRBV5-4 to TRBJ2-2; 7 bases agree with TRBD1. Germline CDR1 reads SGHNT; CDR2 reads YYREEE (reference sequence). The V segment lost 3 bases and the J segment 4 bases; nucleotides outside the gene matches: 6. The CDR3 totals 15 residues. CDR3 nucleotide sequence: TGTGCCAGCAGCTGGGACAGTGCATCCACCGGGGAGCTGTTTTTT. It specifies CASSWDSASTGELFF. The entire variable domain, with the rest obtained from reference TRBV5-4 and TRBJ2-2, is as follows: ETGVTQSPTHLIKTRGQQVTLRCSSQSGHNTVSWYQQALGQGPQFIFQYYREEENGRGNFPPRFSGLQFPNYSSELNVNALELDDSALYLCASSWDSASTGELFFGEGSRLTVL.

In this sample, this clone turned up once. CDR3 DNA sequence: TGTGCCAGCAGATCACTACAGGGCTGGCGATCACCCCTCCACTTT. Its translation is CASRSLQGWRSPLHF. The V and J genes are TRBV6-5 and TRBJ1-6; D is possibly TRBD1 (6 bases). The CDR3 extends over 15 amino acids. Per the germline V gene, CDR1 is MNHEY and CDR2 is SVGAGI. V was trimmed by 6 bases and J by 10 bases, leaving 19 bases between them.

The rearrangement uses TRBV2 and TRBJ1-1; D is ambiguous. The CDR3 covers 12 residues. Between the trimmed V and J ends, which lost 5 bases and 6 bases, there was a span of 10 bases. Germline-derived CDR1 and CDR2 are SNHLY and FYNNEI. This chain's CDR3 is CASSPRYAEAFF. The CDR3 DNA reads as TGTGCCAGCAGTCCTAGGTACGCTGAAGCTTTCTTT.

This clone was seen only once. This chain connects TRBV7-7 to TRBJ2-5; TRBD2 aligns across 13 bases. Germline-derived CDR1 and CDR2 are SSHAT and FNYEAQ (reference sequence). The CDR3 extends over 16 amino acids. V lost 1 base and J lost 4; bases outside the gene matches: 3. The CDR3 loop is CASSLGLAGGTETQYF. The CDR3 DNA follows: TGTGCCAGCAGCTTAGGACTAGCGGGGGGCACAGAGACCCAGTACTTC.

This chain connects TRBV5-4 to TRBJ1-6; 7 bases are shared with TRBD1. The CDR3 length is 15 residues. V was pared by 0 bases and J by 5 bases, with 2 bases of the junction left unmatched. Germline CDR1 SGHNT, CDR2 YYREEE (reference sequence). CDR3 nucleotide sequence: TGTGCCAGCAGCTTGGGAGGGACAGATAATTCACCCCTCCACTTT. Protein sequence: CASSLGGTDNSPLHF.

This clone was seen only once. The chain links TRBV15 to TRBJ1-1, with a weak D call TRBD1 (5 bases). The CDR3 is made up of 13 amino acids. V dropped 0 bases and J dropped 8 bases, with 10 bases sitting between them. Germline loops: CDR1 LNHNV, CDR2 YYDKDF (reference sequence). The CDR3 DNA follows: TGTGCCACCAGCAGAGAACCAGGGCCCGAAGCTTTCTTT. Its protein is CATSREPGPEAFF. Supplemented by reference TRBV15 and TRBJ1-1, the full variable domain reads DAMVIQNPRYQVTQFGKPVTLSCSQTLNHNVMYWYQQKSSQAPKLLFHYYDKDFNNEADTPDNFQSRRPNTSFCFLDIRSPGLGDTAMYLCATSREPGPEAFFGQGTRLTVV.

This clone was detected only once. This chain joins TRBV19 and TRBJ1-5; no clear D. The CDR3 contains 13 residues. V lost 7 bases, J lost 7 bases, and 14 bases lay in between. Per germline, CDR1 LNHDA and CDR2 SQIVND (reference sequence). CDR3 nucleotide sequence: TGTGCCAGTACCCCCTTTGAGAGCCAGCCCCAGCATTTT. Encoded protein: CASTPFESQPQHF.

The V gene is TRBV30, the J gene TRBJ1-1; D possibly corresponds to TRBD1 (5 bases). CDR3 size: 11 residues. With 3 bases removed from V and 4 bases from J, the gap between germline ends came to 6 bases. CDR1 and CDR2 from the germline V gene are GTSNPN and SVGIG (reference sequence). CDR3 bases: TGTGCCTGGAGCCAGGGCACTGAAGCTTTCTTT. Encoded protein: CAWSQGTEAFF.

J is TRBJ2-1 and V is TRBV11-2; possible D gene TRBD2, 5 bases. Germline V gives CDR1 SGHAT, CDR2 FQNNGV. V lost 3 bases and J 0 bases, leaving 12 bases between the germline ends. The CDR3 runs to 16 residues. For the CDR3, the DNA is TGTGCCAGCAGCTTGGGCGGAGAGGGCTCCTACAATGAGCAGTTCTTC. Protein product: CASSLGGEGSYNEQFF.

This chain links TRBV28 with TRBJ2-7; D is perhaps TRBD1 (7 bases). Trimming removed 1 base at V and 0 bases at J, with 16 bases between. Germline loops: CDR1 MDHEN, CDR2 SYDVKM. The CDR3 is 17 residues long. This chain's CDR3 is CASSLFGRGRSSYEQYF. DNA of the CDR3: TGTGCCAGCAGTTTATTTGGCAGGGGGAGGAGCTCCTACGAGCAGTACTTC. Full variable domain (missing parts from reference TRBV28 and TRBJ2-7): DVKVTQSSRYLVKRTGEKVFLECVQDMDHENMFWYRQDPGLGLRLIYFSYDVKMKEKGDIPEGYSVSREKKERFSLILESASTNQTSMYLCASSLFGRGRSSYEQYFGPGTRLTVT.

The chain recombines TRBV4-1 with TRBJ2-7; 8 bases map to TRBD1. Trimming took 5 bases from V and 4 from J; bases not matched to a gene: 4. Looked up from germline, CDR1 is MGHRA and CDR2 is YSYEKL. The CDR3 length is 13 residues. CDR3 sequence reads: CASSAWTGYEQYF. The CDR3 nucleotides are TGCGCCAGCAGCGCCTGGACAGGGTACGAGCAGTACTTC.

The chain joins TRBV27 to TRBJ1-5; possibly TRBD1 for D (6 bases). Trimming took off 4 bases at V and 0 bases at J, with 16 bases between the two ends. This CDR3 spans 17 amino acids. Germline lookup yields CDR1 MNHEY and CDR2 SMNVEV (reference sequence). The CDR3 protein is CASSSGGLGYSNQPQHF. As DNA, the CDR3 is TGTGCCAGCAGTTCGGGGGGGCTGGGTTATAGCAATCAGCCCCAGCATTTT.

J is TRBJ2-2 and V is TRBV9, with 8 bases lining up with TRBD2. Germline values: CDR1 SGDLS, CDR2 YYNGEE. The CDR3 extends over 17 amino acids. V lost 4 bases and J lost 5; bases outside the gene matches: 13. CDR3: CASSTRELPGGTGELFF. The DNA for the CDR3 is TGTGCCAGCAGCACCAGAGAGCTACCGGGGGGGACCGGGGAGCTGTTTTTT.

CDR3 sequence (DNA): TGTGCCAGCTCACCACCTGGGGACTTTGGAAACACCATATATTTT. Protein sequence: CASSPPGDFGNTIYF. The V and J genes are TRBV18 and TRBJ1-3; D is perhaps TRBD1 (5 bases). The germline V gene has CDR1 KGHSH and CDR2 LQKENI. The germline V and J ends were trimmed by 0 bases and 3 bases, with 9 bases remaining between them. The CDR3 runs 15 residues.

This sequence joins TRBV12-3 or TRBV12-4 and TRBJ2-3, with D unresolved. The CDR3 is 13 amino acids. The germline V and J ends were trimmed by 1 base and 3 bases, with 5 bases remaining between them. The CDR3 region has the DNA TGTGCCAGCAGTTTAGAGACTACAGATACGCAGTATTTT. Its protein is CASSLETTDTQYF.

The chain is built from TRBV10-3 and TRBJ2-5, with 9 nucleotides matching TRBD1. V shed 4 bases, J shed 2 bases, and the junction held 11 bases outside the gene matches. CDR3 length: 17 amino acids. Germline V gene sequence: CDR1 ENHRY, CDR2 SYGVKD. The CDR3 sequence: CAISANPGQGLQETQYF. CDR3 DNA: TGTGCCATCAGTGCCAATCCGGGACAGGGTTTACAAGAGACCCAGTACTTC.

This chain links TRBV18 with TRBJ2-7, with a weak D call TRBD1 (5 bases). CDR1 and CDR2 from the germline V gene are KGHSH and LQKENI. Trimming took 0 bases from V and 9 from J, leaving 12 bases between them. The CDR3 sequence is 13 residues long. CDR3: CASSPPLIQGQYF. The CDR3 nucleotides read TGTGCCAGCTCACCACCCCTTATCCAGGGGCAGTACTTC.

The chain couples TRBV19 to TRBJ2-7; 7 bases fit TRBD1. Germline V lookup: CDR1 LNHDA, CDR2 SQIVND (reference sequence). The V segment lost 1 base and the J segment 2 bases; nucleotides outside the gene matches: 2. This CDR3 has 14 residues. The CDR3 DNA is TGTGCCAGTAGTATAGGAACAGGGGCCTACGAGCAGTACTTC. Protein sequence: CASSIGTGAYEQYF.